This passage covers 7 T cell receptor beta chains from one sample sequenced in a study of CD8+ T cells in alopecia areata. The sample's treatment: oral pan-JAK inhibitor, 5-10 mg twice daily. Extracted RNA was reverse transcribed into cDNA, the sequencing template. Produced via immunoSEQ multiplex PCR; TCRdb's table is partial and in-frame only. The profile shows about 280,000 clones, more than 45% of them singletons. The sample was CD4+ T cells sorted from blood, taken at week 24, from a patient treated with tofacitinib. Receptors originate from a human donor with alopecia areata.

This rearrangement joins TRBV6-6 to TRBJ2-1; the match to TRBD1 covers 7 bases. Germline CDR1 and CDR2: MNHNY and SVGAGI (reference sequence). This CDR3 is built from 12 residues. The junction had 7 bases not matched to a gene; V was cut back by 5 bases and J by 12 bases. The CDR3 reads CASSRDSLSQFF. In DNA, the CDR3 is TGTGCCAGCAGTAGGGACAGCCTATCGCAGTTCTTC.

The chain employs TRBV5-6 and TRBJ2-7; D gene unclear. The CDR3 loop spans 16 amino acids. Trimming left V 3 bases short and J 6 bases short, with 22 bases between. CDR1 is SGHDT and CDR2 is YYEEEE in the germline V gene. Here the CDR3 reads CASSWGEVTTSSEQYF. CDR3 DNA sequence: TGTGCCAGCAGCTGGGGTGAGGTCACCACGTCGTCCGAGCAGTACTTC.

This clone occurred once. This CDR3 reads CASKTVSTDTQYF. The CDR3 DNA is TGTGCCAGCAAGACAGTAAGCACAGATACGCAGTATTTT. The V call is TRBV7-9, the J call TRBJ2-3; possible D gene TRBD1, 5 bases. This CDR3 has 13 amino acids. Trimming stripped 7 bases from V and 0 bases from J, with 8 bases between. Germline CDR1 SEHNR, CDR2 FQNEAQ (reference sequence).

This clone was counted a single time. This chain connects TRBV30 to TRBJ2-5; D is unclear. Trimming took off 3 bases at V and 1 base at J, with 6 bases between the two ends. CDR1 and CDR2 (germline): GTSNPN, SVGIG (reference sequence). This CDR3 is built from 12 residues. CDR3 coding DNA: TGTGCCTGGAGCCTGACCCAAGAGACCCAGTACTTC. Translation: CAWSLTQETQYF.

This clone has just a few counts. The V gene is TRBV6-6, the J gene TRBJ1-1, with D hard to call. The CDR3 contains 14 residues. Germline CDR1 reads MNHNY; CDR2 reads SVGAGI (reference sequence). The V end lost 0 bases, the J end lost 0 bases, and 5 bases lay between the germline ends. The CDR3 protein is CASSYSVVNTEAFF. DNA for the CDR3: TGTGCCAGCAGTTACTCGGTGGTGAACACTGAAGCTTTCTTT.

The table lists this clone with a count of one. CDR3: CSVAREGTGELFF. The CDR3 DNA sequence: TGCAGCGTTGCCAGGGAGGGCACCGGGGAGCTGTTTTTT. V and J are TRBV29-1 and TRBJ2-2; 7 nucleotides line up with TRBD2. The CDR3 is 13 amino acids. Germline V gene data show CDR1 as SQVTM and CDR2 as ANQGSEA. J lost 4 bases, V lost 4 bases, and 3 bases had no gene match.

This clone has a handful of counts. The sample carries other DNA sequences with the same CDR3. This sequence joins TRBV18 and TRBJ1-1, with D tentatively TRBD1 (5 bases). The V end was cut by 6 bases, the J end by 1 base, with 9 bases between. CDR1 KGHSH and CDR2 LQKENI come from the germline V gene. The CDR3 totals 13 residues. CDR3 in amino acids: CASSRQGNTEAFF. CDR3 bases: TGTGCCAGCTCCCGCCAGGGGAACACTGAAGCTTTCTTT.